The source of this T cell receptor beta chain is a study of cytomegalovirus exposure and HLA in healthy donors. Both 60 Vbeta primers and 13 Jbeta primers went into the PCR. Generated by immunoSEQ multiplex PCR, the TCRdb table keeps only in-frame clones and is missing some. The sample includes some 170,000 clones, 75% to 80% of them seen just once. In regard to this clone: The antigen remains unidentified.

Study-wide results and limits: Productive rates of about 90% or about 30% were seen for most TCR beta V segments in an earlier analysis. TCR beta chain V- and J-gene trimming was linked, in a later analysis, to a missense variant in DCLRE1C.

Germline V gene lookup returns CDR1 SGHDN and CDR2 FVKESK. J gave up 7 bases and V 6 bases, and 12 bases lay outside the gene matches. This CDR3 has 16 residues. The receptor's source is a middle-aged man in good health and CMV-seropositive. J is TRBJ2-1 and V is TRBV14; 10 bases fit TRBD1. Specimen: PBMCs. CDR3 amino acids: CASRPTDRGPGNEQFF. In DNA form, the CDR3 reads TGTGCCAGCAGACCTACCGACAGGGGGCCGGGGAATGAGCAGTTCTTC. Variable domain in full (rest from reference TRBV14 and TRBJ2-1): EAGVTQFPSHSVIEKGQTVTLRCDPISGHDNLYWYRRVMGKEIKFLLHFVKESKQDESGMPNNRFLAERTGGTYSTLKVQPAELEDSGVYFCASRPTDRGPGNEQFFGPGTRLTVL.